This entry concerns a single T cell receptor beta chain. The sample belongs to a study of blood T cell repertoires in COVID-19. Libraries were prepared by immunoSEQ multiplex PCR; TCRdb keeps only in-frame clonotypes and omits some of them. This repertoire shows about 200,000 clones, approximately 88% found once; its top ten account for about 6.3%. Germline V gene data show CDR1 as WSHSY and CDR2 as SAAADI. The CDR3 is made up of 13 amino acids. V was cut by 8 bases and J by 0 bases, with 10 bases left in between. The specimen was peripheral blood. The chain combines TRBV10-2 with TRBJ1-1; D is perhaps TRBD1 (6 bases). The source is a man aged 55 to 70 who had recovered from COVID-19. CDR3 protein: CASLGTLNTEAFF. In DNA, the CDR3 is TGCGCCAGCTTGGGGACACTGAACACTGAAGCTTTCTTT.